This paragraph covers one T cell receptor (beta chain) sequence. V shed 7 bases and J shed 5 bases, with 17 bases lying between them. The germline V gene has CDR1 SEHNR and CDR2 FQNEAQ (reference sequence). The length of the CDR3 is 14 residues. The source of the sample is a study of blood T cell repertoires in COVID-19. Clones were read by immunoSEQ multiplex PCR, and TCRdb kept only the in-frame ones, dropping some. In the table there are some 300,000 clones, 75% to 90% of which are singletons. This rearrangement joins TRBV7-9 to TRBJ1-1; D perhaps matches TRBD1 (5 bases). The sequence derives from a woman between 65 and 79 years old with COVID-19, enrolled during active disease. Sequenced material: peripheral blood. CDR3 nucleotide sequence: TGTGCCAGCACCTCAGGGTCGGGTGGTACTGAAGCTTTCTTT. This codes for CASTSGSGGTEAFF.